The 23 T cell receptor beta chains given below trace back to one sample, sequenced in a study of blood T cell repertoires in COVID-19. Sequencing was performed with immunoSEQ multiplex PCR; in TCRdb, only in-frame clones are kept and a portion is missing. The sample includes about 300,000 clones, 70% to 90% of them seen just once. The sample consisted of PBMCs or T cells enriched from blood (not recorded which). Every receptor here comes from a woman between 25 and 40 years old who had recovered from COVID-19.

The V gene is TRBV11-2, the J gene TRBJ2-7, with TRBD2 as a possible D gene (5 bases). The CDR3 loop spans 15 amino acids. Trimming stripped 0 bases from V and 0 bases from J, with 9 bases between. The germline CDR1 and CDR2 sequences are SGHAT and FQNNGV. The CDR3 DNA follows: TGTGCCAGCAGCTTAGAGGGAGCGGACTCCTACGAGCAGTACTTC. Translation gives CASSLEGADSYEQYF.

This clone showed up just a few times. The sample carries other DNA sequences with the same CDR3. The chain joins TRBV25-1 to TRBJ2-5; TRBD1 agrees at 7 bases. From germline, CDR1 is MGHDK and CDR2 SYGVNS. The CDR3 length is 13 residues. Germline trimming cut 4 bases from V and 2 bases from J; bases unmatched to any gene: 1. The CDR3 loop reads CASSAGGQETQYF. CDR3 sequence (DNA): TGTGCCAGCAGTGCAGGGGGACAAGAGACCCAGTACTTC.

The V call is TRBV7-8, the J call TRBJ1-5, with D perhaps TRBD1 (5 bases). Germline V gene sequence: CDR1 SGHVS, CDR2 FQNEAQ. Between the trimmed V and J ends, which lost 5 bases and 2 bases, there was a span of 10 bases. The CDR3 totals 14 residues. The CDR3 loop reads CASSLPGGNQPQHF. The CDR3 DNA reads TGTGCCAGCAGCCTCCCGGGGGGCAATCAGCCCCAGCATTTT. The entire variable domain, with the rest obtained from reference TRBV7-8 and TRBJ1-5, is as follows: GAGVSQSPRYKVAKRGQDVALRCDPISGHVSLFWYQQALGQGPEFLTYFQNEAQLDKSGLPSDRFFAERPEGSVSTLKIQRTQQEDSAVYLCASSLPGGNQPQHFGDGTRLSIL.

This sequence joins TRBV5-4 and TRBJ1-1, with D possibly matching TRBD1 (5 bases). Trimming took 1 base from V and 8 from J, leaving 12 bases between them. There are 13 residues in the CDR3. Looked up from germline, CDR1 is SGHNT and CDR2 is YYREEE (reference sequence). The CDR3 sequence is CASSLRQGKEAFF. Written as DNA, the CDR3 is TGTGCCAGCAGCTTGAGGCAGGGTAAGGAAGCTTTCTTT.

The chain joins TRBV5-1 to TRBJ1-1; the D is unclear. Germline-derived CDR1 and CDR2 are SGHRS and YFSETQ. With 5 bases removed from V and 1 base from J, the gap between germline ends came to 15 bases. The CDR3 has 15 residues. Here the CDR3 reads CASRIDDTSNTEAFF. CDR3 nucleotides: TGCGCCAGCAGAATTGACGACACCTCGAACACTGAAGCTTTCTTT.

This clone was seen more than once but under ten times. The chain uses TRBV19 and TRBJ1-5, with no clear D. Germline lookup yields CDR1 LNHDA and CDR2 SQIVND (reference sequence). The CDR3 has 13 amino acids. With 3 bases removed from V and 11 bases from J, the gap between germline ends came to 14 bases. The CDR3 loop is CASSIRSNGAQHF. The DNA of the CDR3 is TGTGCCAGTAGTATCCGATCAAACGGGGCCCAGCATTTT.

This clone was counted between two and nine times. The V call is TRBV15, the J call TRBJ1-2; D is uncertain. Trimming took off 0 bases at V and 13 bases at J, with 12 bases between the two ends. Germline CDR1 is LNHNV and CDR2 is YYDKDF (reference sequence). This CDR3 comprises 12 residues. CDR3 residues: CATSRERQALTF. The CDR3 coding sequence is TGTGCCACCAGCAGAGAGCGGCAAGCTCTCACCTTC.

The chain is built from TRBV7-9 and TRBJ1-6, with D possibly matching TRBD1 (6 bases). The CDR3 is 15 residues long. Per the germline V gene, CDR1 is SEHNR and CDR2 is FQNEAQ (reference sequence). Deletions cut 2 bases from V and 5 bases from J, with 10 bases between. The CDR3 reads CASSLTTGNNSPLHF. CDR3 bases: TGTGCCAGCAGCTTAACTACAGGGAATAATTCACCCCTCCACTTT. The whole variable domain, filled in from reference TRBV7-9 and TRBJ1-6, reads DTGVSQNPRHKITKRGQNVTFRCDPISEHNRLYWYRQTLGQGPEFLTYFQNEAQLEKSRLLSDRFSAERPKGSFSTLEIQRTEQGDSAMYLCASSLTTGNNSPLHFGNGTRLTVT.

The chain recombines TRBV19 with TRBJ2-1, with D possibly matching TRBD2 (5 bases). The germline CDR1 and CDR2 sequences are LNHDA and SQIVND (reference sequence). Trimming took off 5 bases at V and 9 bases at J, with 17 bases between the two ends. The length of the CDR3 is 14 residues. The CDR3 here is CASSSTGLAGEQFF. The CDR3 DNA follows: TGTGCCAGTAGTTCCACCGGGCTAGCCGGTGAGCAGTTCTTC. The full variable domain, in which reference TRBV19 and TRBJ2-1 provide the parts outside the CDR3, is DGGITQSPKYLFRKEGQNVTLSCEQNLNHDAMYWYRQDPGQGLRLIYYSQIVNDFQKGDIAEGYSVSREKKESFPLTVTSAQKNPTAFYLCASSSTGLAGEQFFGPGTRLTVL.

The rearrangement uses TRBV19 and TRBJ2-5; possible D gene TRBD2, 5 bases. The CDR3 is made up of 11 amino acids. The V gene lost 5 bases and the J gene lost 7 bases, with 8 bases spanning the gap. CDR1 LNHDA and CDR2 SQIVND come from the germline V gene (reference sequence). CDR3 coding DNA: TGTGCCAGTAGTGCGAGCGGGACCCAGTACTTC. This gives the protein CASSASGTQYF. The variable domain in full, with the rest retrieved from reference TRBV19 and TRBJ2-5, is DGGITQSPKYLFRKEGQNVTLSCEQNLNHDAMYWYRQDPGQGLRLIYYSQIVNDFQKGDIAEGYSVSREKKESFPLTVTSAQKNPTAFYLCASSASGTQYFGPGTRLLVL.

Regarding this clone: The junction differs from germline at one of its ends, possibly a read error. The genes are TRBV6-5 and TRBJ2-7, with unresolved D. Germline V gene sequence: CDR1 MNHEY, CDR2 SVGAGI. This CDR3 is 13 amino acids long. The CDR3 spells CTSTRVASREQYF. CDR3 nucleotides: TGTACCAGCACCCGGGTGGCGTCACGCGAGCAGTACTTC.

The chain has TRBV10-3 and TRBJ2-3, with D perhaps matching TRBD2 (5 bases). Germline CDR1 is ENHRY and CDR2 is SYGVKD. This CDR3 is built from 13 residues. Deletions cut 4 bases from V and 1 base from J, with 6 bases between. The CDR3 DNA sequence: TGTGCCATCAGTGTCGGGGGCACAGATACGCAGTATTTT. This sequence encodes CAISVGGTDTQYF.

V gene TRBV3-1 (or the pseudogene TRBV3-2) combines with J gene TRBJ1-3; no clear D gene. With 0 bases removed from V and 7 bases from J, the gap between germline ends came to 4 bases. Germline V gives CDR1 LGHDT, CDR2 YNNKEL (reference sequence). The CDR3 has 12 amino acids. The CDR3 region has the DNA TGTGCCAGCAGCCAAGATCGGAACACCATATATTTT. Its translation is CASSQDRNTIYF.

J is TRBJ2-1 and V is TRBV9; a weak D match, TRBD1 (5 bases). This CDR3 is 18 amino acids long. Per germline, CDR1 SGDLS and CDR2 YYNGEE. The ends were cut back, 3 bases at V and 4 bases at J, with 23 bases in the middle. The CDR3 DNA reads TGTGCCAGCAGCGCCTCCACGAGAATGGATCCAGGGTACAATGAGCAGTTCTTC. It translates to CASSASTRMDPGYNEQFF.

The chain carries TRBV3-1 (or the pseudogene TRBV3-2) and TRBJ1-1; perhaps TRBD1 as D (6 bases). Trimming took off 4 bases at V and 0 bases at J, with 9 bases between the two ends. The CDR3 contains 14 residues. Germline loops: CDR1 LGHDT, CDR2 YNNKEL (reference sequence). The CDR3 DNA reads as TGTGCCAGCAGCCCAGGGGCCATGAACACTGAAGCTTTCTTT. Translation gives CASSPGAMNTEAFF.

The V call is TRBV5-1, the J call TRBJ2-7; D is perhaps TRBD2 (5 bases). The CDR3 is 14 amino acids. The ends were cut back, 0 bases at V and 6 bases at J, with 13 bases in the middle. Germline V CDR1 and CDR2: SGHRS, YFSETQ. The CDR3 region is CASSLVGSVSEQYF. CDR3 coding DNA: TGCGCCAGCAGCTTGGTGGGTAGCGTCTCCGAGCAGTACTTC.

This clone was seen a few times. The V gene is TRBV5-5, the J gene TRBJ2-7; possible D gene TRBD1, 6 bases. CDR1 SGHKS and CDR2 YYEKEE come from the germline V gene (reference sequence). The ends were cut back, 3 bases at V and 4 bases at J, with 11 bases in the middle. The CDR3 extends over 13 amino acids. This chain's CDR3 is CASSSGTPYEQYF. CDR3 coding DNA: TGTGCCAGCAGCTCCGGGACACCTTACGAGCAGTACTTC.

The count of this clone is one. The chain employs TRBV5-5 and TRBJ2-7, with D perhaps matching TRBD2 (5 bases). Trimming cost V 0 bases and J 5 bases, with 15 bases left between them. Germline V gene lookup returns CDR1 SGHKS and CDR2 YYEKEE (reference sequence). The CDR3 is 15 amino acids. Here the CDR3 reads CASSLAETEGDEQYF. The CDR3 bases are TGTGCCAGCAGCTTGGCCGAAACCGAGGGTGACGAGCAGTACTTC. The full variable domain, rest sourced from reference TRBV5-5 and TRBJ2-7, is DAGVTQSPTHLIKTRGQQVTLRCSPISGHKSVSWYQQVLGQGPQFIFQYYEKEERGRGNFPDRFSARQFPNYSSELNVNALLLGDSALYLCASSLAETEGDEQYFGPGTRLTVT.

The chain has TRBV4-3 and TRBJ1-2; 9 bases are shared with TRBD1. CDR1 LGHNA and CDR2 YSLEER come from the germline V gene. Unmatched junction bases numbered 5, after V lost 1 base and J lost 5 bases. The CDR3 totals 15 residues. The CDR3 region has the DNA TGCGCCAGCAGCCAAGTCCGACAGGGGGGTTATGGCTACACCTTC. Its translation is CASSQVRQGGYGYTF.

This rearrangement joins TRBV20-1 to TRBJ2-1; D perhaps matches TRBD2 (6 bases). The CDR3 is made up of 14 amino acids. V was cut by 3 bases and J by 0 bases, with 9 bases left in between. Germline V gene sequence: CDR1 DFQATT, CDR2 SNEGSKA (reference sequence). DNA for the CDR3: TGCAGTGCTAGTGTAGCGGTCTCCTACAATGAGCAGTTCTTC. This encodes CSASVAVSYNEQFF.

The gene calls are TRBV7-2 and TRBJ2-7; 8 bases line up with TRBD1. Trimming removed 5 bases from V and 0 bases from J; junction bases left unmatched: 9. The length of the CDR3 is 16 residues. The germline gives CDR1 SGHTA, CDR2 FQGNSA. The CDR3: CASSPGTGLLSYEQYF. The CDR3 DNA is TGTGCCAGCAGCCCCGGGACAGGCCTGCTCTCCTACGAGCAGTACTTC.

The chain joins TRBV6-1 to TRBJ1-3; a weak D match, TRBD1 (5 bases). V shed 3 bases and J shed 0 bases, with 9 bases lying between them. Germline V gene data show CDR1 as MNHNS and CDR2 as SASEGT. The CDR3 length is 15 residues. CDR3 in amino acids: CASSDLTASGNTIYF. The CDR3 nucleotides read TGTGCCAGCAGTGATCTGACAGCCTCTGGAAACACCATATATTTT.

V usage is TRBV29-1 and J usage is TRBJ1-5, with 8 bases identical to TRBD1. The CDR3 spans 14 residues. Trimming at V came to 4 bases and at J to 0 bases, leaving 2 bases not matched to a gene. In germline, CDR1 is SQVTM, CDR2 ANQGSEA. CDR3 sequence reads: CSVAGGASNQPQHF. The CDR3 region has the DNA TGCAGCGTTGCAGGGGGCGCTAGCAATCAGCCCCAGCATTTT.